This T cell receptor beta chain was identified during a study of blood T cell repertoires in COVID-19. About the study: Samples of COVID-19 (acute and convalescent) were obtained from the United States, Italy and Spain.

Participants were aged roughly 18 to 90 years, lived in roughly 23 US areas, and enrolled virtually. Each participant's cohort was designated according to participant-reported clinical history. Among Cohort 3 donors, those recovered had two negative PCRs, clearance, or symptom resolution. Germline V gives CDR1 SGHVS, CDR2 FQNEAQ. The length of the CDR3 is 16 residues. V lost 1 base, J lost 0 bases, and 3 bases stayed unmatched. Generated by immunoSEQ multiplex PCR, the TCRdb table keeps only in-frame clones and is missing some. Here the sample spans roughly 140,000 clones, 85% being singletons. The chain has TRBV7-8 and TRBJ1-5; 7 positions agree with TRBD1. Specimen: PBMCs or T cells enriched from blood (not recorded which). The TCR comes from a woman aged 35 to 49 who had recovered from COVID-19. The CDR3 DNA sequence: TGTGCCAGCAGCTTAGAGACAGGGTATAGCAATCAGCCCCAGCATTTT. This sequence encodes CASSLETGYSNQPQHF.